The rows below give T cell receptor beta chains drawn from one sample of a study of T-cell memory formation after mild COVID-19. One entry per CDR3 protein, called by TCRdb with MiXCR from the 5' RACE reads. The data show roughly 250,000 distinct CDR3 sequences, about 17% seen once. The specimen sequenced was PBMCs or a T cell subset sorted from them (not recorded which). Every receptor here comes from a man between 18 and 35 years old who had mild COVID-19 (a few samples of this study predate the infection). Cell type and time point are not known. The CDR3 runs from the conserved cysteine through the conserved F or W. Each record gives: V gene, D gene, clone size, J gene, CDR3 length, CDR3 protein, CDR3 DNA. A D gene is named only where the DNA matches it firmly. A row's size may be missing; if present it is once, few, many or a size class.

>TRBV5-1|TRBD1|many|TRBJ1-1|13
CASSFRDRVKAFF
TGCGCCAGCAGCTTCCGAGACAGGGTAAAAGCTTTCTTT
>TRBV10-3|-|-|TRBJ2-1|13
CAISGMGGLEQFF
TGTGCCATCAGTGGGATGGGGGGCCTTGAGCAGTTCTTC
>TRBV29-1|-|-|TRBJ2-5|12
CSVEIGWETQYF
TGCAGCGTTGAGATAGGGTGGGAGACCCAGTACTTC
>TRBV5-6|TRBD1|-|TRBJ1-2|14
CASSVGQGDRGYTF
TGTGCCAGCAGCGTGGGACAGGGGGATCGTGGCTACACCTTC
>TRBV5-1|TRBD2|-|TRBJ2-7|14
CASSLAGRAYEQYF
TGCGCCAGCAGCTTGGCAGGGAGGGCCTACGAGCAGTACTTC
>TRBV27|TRBD2|-|TRBJ2-1|15
CASSSRLGLAGLQFF
TGTGCCAGCAGTTCGCGGTTGGGGCTAGCGGGGTTACAGTTCTTC
>TRBV20-1|-|few|TRBJ1-1|15
CSAREVGQWGTEAFF
TGCAGTGCTAGAGAAGTCGGACAGTGGGGGACTGAAGCTTTCTTT
>TRBV9|-|-|TRBJ2-2|15
CASSAGVGGSGELFF
TGTGCCAGCAGCGCGGGGGTCGGAGGGTCCGGGGAGCTGTTTTTT
>TRBV20-1|TRBD1|-|TRBJ1-2|13
CSTLQGADYGYTF
TGCAGTACACTACAGGGGGCGGACTATGGCTACACCTTC
>TRBV5-1|-|-|TRBJ2-1|15
CASSLEAGDYNEQFF
TGCGCCAGCAGCCTGGAGGCTGGTGATTACAATGAGCAGTTCTTC
>TRBV5-8|TRBD2|few|TRBJ2-1|16
CASSLISGTSLNEQFF
TGTGCCAGCAGCTTGATATCCGGGACTAGCCTCAATGAGCAGTTCTTC
>TRBV20-1|-|-|TRBJ2-3|14
CSARVQTSTDTQYF
TGCAGTGCTAGGGTGCAGACTAGCACAGATACGCAGTATTTT
>TRBV29-1|-|-|TRBJ2-2|13
CSVDWGRTGELFF
TGCAGCGTTGACTGGGGCCGAACCGGGGAGCTGTTTTTT
>TRBV21-1|-|few|TRBJ1-1|14
CASLGGGRNTEAFF
TGTGCCAGCCTGGGTGGGGGCAGGAACACTGAAGCTTTCTTT
>TRBV7-2|-|-|TRBJ2-5|13
CASSLEGWETQYF
TGTGCCAGCAGCTTAGAGGGGTGGGAGACCCAGTACTTC
>TRBV6-6|TRBD1|few|TRBJ1-3|15
CASSRTGGSGNTIYF
TGTGCCAGCAGCCGGACAGGGGGCTCTGGAAACACCATATATTTT
>TRBV5-1|TRBD2|few|TRBJ2-5|16
CASSGGTSGDQETQYF
TGCGCCAGCAGCGGCGGGACTAGCGGGGACCAAGAGACCCAGTACTTC
>TRBV20-1|TRBD2|-|TRBJ2-6|15
CSASRGGSGANVLTF
TGCAGTGCTAGTCGCGGGGGCTCTGGGGCCAACGTCCTGACTTTC
>TRBV6-5|-|many|TRBJ1-1|14
CASRHRVEEGEAFF
TGTGCCAGCAGACACAGGGTAGAGGAGGGTGAAGCTTTCTTT
>TRBV6-1|-|-|TRBJ1-1|12
CASSEWTREAFF
TGTGCCAGCAGCGAATGGACGCGGGAAGCTTTCTTT
>TRBV12-3/TRBV12-4|-|-|TRBJ2-5|14
CASSLETLSETQYF
TGTGCCAGCAGTTTAGAGACCCTGAGTGAGACCCAGTACTTC
>TRBV6-5|-|few|TRBJ2-3|14
CASSRPWDTDTQYF
TGTGCCAGCAGTCGCCCCTGGGACACAGATACGCAGTATTTT